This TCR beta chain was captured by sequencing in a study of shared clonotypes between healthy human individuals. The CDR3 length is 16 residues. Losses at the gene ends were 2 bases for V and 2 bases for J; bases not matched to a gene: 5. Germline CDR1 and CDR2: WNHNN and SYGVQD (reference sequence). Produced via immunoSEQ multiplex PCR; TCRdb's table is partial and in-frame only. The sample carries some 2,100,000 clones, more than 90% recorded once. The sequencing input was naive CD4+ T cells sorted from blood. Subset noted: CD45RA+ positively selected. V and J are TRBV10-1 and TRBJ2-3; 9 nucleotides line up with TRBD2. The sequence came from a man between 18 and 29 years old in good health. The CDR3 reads CASSEGSGRLTDTQYF. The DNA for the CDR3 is TGCGCCAGCAGTGAGGGGAGCGGGAGGCTCACAGATACGCAGTATTTT.